A selection of T cell receptor beta chains follows, all from one sample in a study of blood T cell repertoires in COVID-19. Data came from immunoSEQ multiplex PCR; TCRdb stores just in-frame clones and leaves some out. The table shows approximately 380,000 clones, with more than 70% occurring only once. Sequenced input: PBMCs or T cells enriched from blood (not recorded which). All receptors derive from a woman under 30 who had recovered from COVID-19. The CDR3 runs from the conserved cysteine through the conserved F or W. D genes are given only for firm matches. Clone size is stated in some rows and not others, as once, few, many or a class when expanded.

TRBV3-1/TRBV3-2	.	TRBJ2-3	.	TGTGCCAGCAGCCGGTCGTCAGGGATGGGCACAGATACGCAGTATTTT	CASSRSSGMGTDTQYF
TRBV7-3	.	TRBJ2-5	TRBD2	TGTGCCAGCAGTCCTCTAGCGGGGGAAGAGACCCAGTACTTC	CASSPLAGEETQYF
TRBV7-7	.	TRBJ2-7	TRBD1	TGTGCTAGCAGCCAAAACACAGGGGGCGAGCAGTACTTC	CASSQNTGGEQYF
TRBV10-3	.	TRBJ1-1	.	TGTGCCATCAGTGAGTCGATAGGGGTTACGAACACTGAAGCTTTCTTT	CAISESIGVTNTEAFF
TRBV7-9	.	TRBJ1-6	TRBD1	TGTGCCAGCAGCCCCGGACAGGGCTTCTGGTCACCCCTCCACTTT	CASSPGQGFWSPLHF
TRBV5-1	.	TRBJ1-2	TRBD1	TGCGCCAGCAGCTCAAGAACCCGGGACAGATTTAACTATGGCTACACCTTC	CASSSRTRDRFNYGYTF
TRBV7-2	.	TRBJ2-7	.	TGTGCCAGCAGCCTTCCTAGCTCCTACGAGCAGTACTTC	CASSLPSSYEQYF
TRBV11-2	.	TRBJ2-1	.	TGTGCCAGCAGCTTAGCGTGGGGGGGGGCTTACAATGAGCAGTTCTTC	CASSLAWGGAYNEQFF
TRBV28	.	TRBJ1-6	TRBD1	TGTGCCAGCAGTCCCCAGGACAGGTCCCTTATTTCACCCCTCCACTTT	CASSPQDRSLISPLHF
TRBV27	once	TRBJ1-2	.	TGTGCCAGCCATCACTACCCCGGCGGCTACACCTTC	CASHHYPGGYTF
TRBV6-1	.	TRBJ1-2	TRBD1	TGTGCCAGCAGTGAAGTACAGGGGACCGGCTACACCTTC	CASSEVQGTGYTF
TRBV2	.	TRBJ1-5	.	TGTGCCAGCAGTGGGCTGGGGCGCCTTGGGCCTAGCAATCAGCCCCAGCATTTT	CASSGLGRLGPSNQPQHF
TRBV9	.	TRBJ1-2	.	TGTGCCAGCAGCGTTTCCACAGCCCTGGGTGGCTACACCTTC	CASSVSTALGGYTF
TRBV7-8	.	TRBJ2-7	.	TGTGCCAGCAGCCTCGCTTCGGGCTCCTACGAGCAGTACTTC	CASSLASGSYEQYF
TRBV28	.	TRBJ1-4	.	TGTGCCAGCAGTCCATCAGGGGTAGAGGATGAAAAACTGTTTTTT	CASSPSGVEDEKLFF
TRBV28	.	TRBJ1-5	TRBD1	TGTGCCAGCAGTTTGGGGGGCAGGGGGCCAGGTCAGCCCCAGCATTTT	CASSLGGRGPGQPQHF
TRBV9	.	TRBJ1-1	.	TGTGCCAGCAGCGTCTTCCCCACCGGGACAACTGAAGCTTTCTTT	CASSVFPTGTTEAFF
TRBV4-1	.	TRBJ1-2	.	TGCGCCAGCAGCCAAGATACGGGAAACTATGGCTACACCTTC	CASSQDTGNYGYTF
TRBV5-1	.	TRBJ1-4	.	TGCGCCAGCAGCGCCCAGGGAGGCAGGAATGAAAAACTGTTTTTT	CASSAQGGRNEKLFF
TRBV30	.	TRBJ2-1	TRBD2	TGTGCCTGGATCGTTGGGGGGGGGTCCTACAATGAGCAGTTCTTC	CAWIVGGGSYNEQFF
TRBV21-1	few	TRBJ1-1	.	TGTGCCAGCAGCAATGACACTCCGCACGCGGGAACTGAAGCTTTCTTT	CASSNDTPHAGTEAFF
TRBV7-2	.	TRBJ2-7	TRBD2	TGTGCCAGCAGCTCTAGCGGGGGAAGCTACGAGCAGTACTTC	CASSSSGGSYEQYF
TRBV28	.	TRBJ1-2	.	TGTGCCAGCGGAACCGCGGCGGGGAATGGATTCTATGGCTACACCTTC	CASGTAAGNGFYGYTF
TRBV5-4	few	TRBJ2-3	TRBD2	TGTGCCATCCCGGGGGAGCGGGGACGCACAGATACGCAGTATTTT	CAIPGERGRTDTQYF
TRBV7-9	.	TRBJ1-1	TRBD1	TGTGCCAGCAGCTACCGCTCGGGGACAGGGGGCCTGAACACTGAAGCTTTCTTT	CASSYRSGTGGLNTEAFF
TRBV6-4	.	TRBJ2-3	TRBD2	TGTGCCAGCAGTGGGGTAGCGGGGGAACCCACAGATACGCAGTATTTT	CASSGVAGEPTDTQYF
TRBV29-1	.	TRBJ1-1	.	TGCAGCGTTGAAGTTCCGGGTATGAACACTGAAGCTTTCTTT	CSVEVPGMNTEAFF
TRBV5-1	.	TRBJ2-1	.	TGCGCCAGCAGTCCTTATAAGAGCTCCTACAATGAGCAGTTCTTC	CASSPYKSSYNEQFF
TRBV12-3/TRBV12-4	.	TRBJ2-7	TRBD2	TGTGCCAGCAGCCAGCGGGGGGATTACGAGCAGTACTTC	CASSQRGDYEQYF
TRBV27	.	TRBJ1-1	TRBD1	TGTGCCAGCAGTTACAGGGGGGGAAGCACTGAAGCTTTCTTT	CASSYRGGSTEAFF
TRBV6-5	.	TRBJ2-1	TRBD2	TGTGCCAGCGGTCGGGCGCGGGGGTATCGGAATGAGCAGTTCTTC	CASGRARGYRNEQFF
TRBV10-3	.	TRBJ2-3	TRBD2	TGTGCCATCCGTATCCCTAGCGGGGGCAATACGCAGTATTTT	CAIRIPSGGNTQYF
TRBV7-3	.	TRBJ2-5	TRBD2	TGTGCCAGCAGCCCTGGGGGGGGCCAAGAGACCCAGTACTTC	CASSPGGGQETQYF
TRBV19	.	TRBJ1-5	TRBD1	TGTGCCAGTATCGTGACAGGGGGTGGCAATCAGCCCCAGCATTTT	CASIVTGGGNQPQHF
TRBV5-1	.	TRBJ2-2	TRBD2	TGCGCCACCGAGCGGGGGCAGAACACCGGGGAGCTGTTTTTT	CATERGQNTGELFF
TRBV5-5	.	TRBJ2-4	TRBD2	TGTGCCAGCAGCTTGGAAAGCGGGGGCCCCTTAGGCAAAAACATTCAGTACTTC	CASSLESGGPLGKNIQYF
TRBV28	.	TRBJ2-7	.	TGTGCCAGCAGTTTATCTGGGGAGGAGCAGTACTTC	CASSLSGEEQYF
TRBV6-5	once	TRBJ1-5	.	TGTGCCAGCACCACGAACAGGGATGGCAATCAGCCCCAGCATTTT	CASTTNRDGNQPQHF
TRBV11-2	few	TRBJ2-5	TRBD2	TGTGCCAGCAGCTTAGTTCCCGGGAGGTACCAAGAGACCCAGTACTTC	CASSLVPGRYQETQYF
TRBV10-3	.	TRBJ1-2	TRBD1	TGTGCCATCAGTGAGCCGACGCTGGGACAGGGCTCTGGCTACACCTTC	CAISEPTLGQGSGYTF
TRBV9	.	TRBJ1-4	TRBD1	TGTGCCAGCAGCGTAGGGAGAGGGGCAGGGGGGAATGAAAAACTGTTTTTT	CASSVGRGAGGNEKLFF
TRBV6-5	.	TRBJ1-1	.	TGTGCCAGCAGTTACTCGGGGGGAGCTTTCTTT	CASSYSGGAFF
TRBV30	.	TRBJ1-1	.	TGTGCCTTCAGACCGGGGGGGGCTGAAGCTTTCTTT	CAFRPGGAEAFF
TRBV5-4	.	TRBJ1-3	.	TGTGCCAGCAGTGGAGTTGGAAACACCATATATTTT	CASSGVGNTIYF
TRBV9	.	TRBJ2-5	TRBD2	TGTGCCAGCAGCGTAGTAGCGGGGGGAGAGGAGACCCAGTACTTC	CASSVVAGGEETQYF
TRBV7-8	.	TRBJ1-5	.	TGTGCCAGCAGCCTCAGACAGGTTAGCAATCAGCCCCAGCATTTT	CASSLRQVSNQPQHF